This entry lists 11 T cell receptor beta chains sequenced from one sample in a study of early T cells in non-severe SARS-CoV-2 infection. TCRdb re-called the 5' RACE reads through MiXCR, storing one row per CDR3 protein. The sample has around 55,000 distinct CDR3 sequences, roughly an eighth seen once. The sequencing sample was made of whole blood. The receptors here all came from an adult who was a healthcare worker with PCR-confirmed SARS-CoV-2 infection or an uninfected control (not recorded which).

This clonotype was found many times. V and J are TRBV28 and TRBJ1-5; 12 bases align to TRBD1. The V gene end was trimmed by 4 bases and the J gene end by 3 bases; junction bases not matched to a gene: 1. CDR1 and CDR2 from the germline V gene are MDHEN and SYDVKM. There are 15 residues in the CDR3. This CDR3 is CASSSGQGANQPQHF. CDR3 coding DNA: TGTGCCAGCAGTTCGGGACAGGGGGCCAATCAGCCCCAGCATTTT.

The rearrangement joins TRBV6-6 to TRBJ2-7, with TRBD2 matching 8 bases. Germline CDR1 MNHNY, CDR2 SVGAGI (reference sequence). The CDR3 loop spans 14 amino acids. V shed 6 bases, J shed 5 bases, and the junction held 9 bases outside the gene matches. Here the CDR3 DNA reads TGTGCCAGCAGCCCTGGGACTAGAAACCACGAGCAGTACTTC. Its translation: CASSPGTRNHEQYF.

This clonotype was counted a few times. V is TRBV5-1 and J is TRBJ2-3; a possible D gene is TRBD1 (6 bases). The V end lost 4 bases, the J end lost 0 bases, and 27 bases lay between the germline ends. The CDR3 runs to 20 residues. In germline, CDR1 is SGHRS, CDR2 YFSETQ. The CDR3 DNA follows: TGCGCCAGCAGCGGAACAGGGCTGTCGTCGATGTTCACTAGCACAGATACGCAGTATTTT. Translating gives CASSGTGLSSMFTSTDTQYF. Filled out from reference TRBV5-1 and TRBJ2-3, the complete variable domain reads KAGVTQTPRYLIKTRGQQVTLSCSPISGHRSVSWYQQTPGQGLQFLFEYFSETQRNKGNFPGRFSGRQFSNSRSEMNVSTLELGDSALYLCASSGTGLSSMFTSTDTQYFGPGTRLTVL.

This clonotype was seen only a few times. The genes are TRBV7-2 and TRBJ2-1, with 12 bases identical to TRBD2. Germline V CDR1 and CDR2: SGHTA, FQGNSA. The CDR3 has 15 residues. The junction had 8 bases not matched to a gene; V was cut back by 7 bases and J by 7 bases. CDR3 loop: CASTDGLAGWNEQFF. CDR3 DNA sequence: TGTGCCAGCACCGATGGACTAGCGGGGTGGAATGAGCAGTTCTTC. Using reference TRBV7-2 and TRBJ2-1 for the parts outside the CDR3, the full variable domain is GAGVSQSPSNKVTEKGKDVELRCDPISGHTALYWYRQSLGQGLEFLIYFQGNSAPDKSGLPSDRFSAERTGGSVSTLTIQRTQQEDSAVYLCASTDGLAGWNEQFFGPGTRLTVL.

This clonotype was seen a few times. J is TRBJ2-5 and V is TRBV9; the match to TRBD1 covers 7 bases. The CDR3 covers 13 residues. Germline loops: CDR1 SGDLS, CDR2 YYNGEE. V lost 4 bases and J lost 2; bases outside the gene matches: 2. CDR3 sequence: CASSTTGQETQYF. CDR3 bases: TGTGCCAGCAGCACGACAGGGCAAGAGACCCAGTACTTC. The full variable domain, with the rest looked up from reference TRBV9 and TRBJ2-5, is DSGVTQTPKHLITATGQRVTLRCSPRSGDLSVYWYQQSLDQGLQFLIQYYNGEERAKGNILERFSAQQFPDLHSELNLSSLELGDSALYFCASSTTGQETQYFGPGTRLLVL.

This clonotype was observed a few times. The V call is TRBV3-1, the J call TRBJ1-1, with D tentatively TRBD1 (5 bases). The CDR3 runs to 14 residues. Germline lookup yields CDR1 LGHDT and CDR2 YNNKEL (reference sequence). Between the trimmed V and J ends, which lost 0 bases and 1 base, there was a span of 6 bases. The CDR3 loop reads CASSQEGGNTEAFF. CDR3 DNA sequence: TGTGCCAGCAGCCAAGAGGGGGGGAACACTGAAGCTTTCTTT.

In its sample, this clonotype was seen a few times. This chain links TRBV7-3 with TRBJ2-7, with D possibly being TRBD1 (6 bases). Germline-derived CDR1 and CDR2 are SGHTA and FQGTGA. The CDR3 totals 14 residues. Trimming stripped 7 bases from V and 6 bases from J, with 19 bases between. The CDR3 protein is CASTPTVGAGEQYF. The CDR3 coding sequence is TGTGCCAGCACCCCTACGGTGGGGGCCGGCGAGCAGTACTTC.

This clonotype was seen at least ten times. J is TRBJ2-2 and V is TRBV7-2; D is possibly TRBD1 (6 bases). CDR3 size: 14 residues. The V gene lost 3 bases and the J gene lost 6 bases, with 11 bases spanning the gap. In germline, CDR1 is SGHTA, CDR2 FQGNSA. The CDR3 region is CASSFQGSPGELFF. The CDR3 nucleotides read TGTGCCAGCAGCTTCCAGGGGTCCCCCGGGGAGCTGTTTTTT.

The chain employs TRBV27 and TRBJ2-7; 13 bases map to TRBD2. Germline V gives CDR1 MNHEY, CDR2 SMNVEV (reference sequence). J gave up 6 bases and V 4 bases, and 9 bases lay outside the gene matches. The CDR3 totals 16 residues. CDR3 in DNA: TGTGCCAGCAGTTCCGGGACTAGCGGGGTCTCCGGCGAGCAGTACTTC. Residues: CASSSGTSGVSGEQYF.

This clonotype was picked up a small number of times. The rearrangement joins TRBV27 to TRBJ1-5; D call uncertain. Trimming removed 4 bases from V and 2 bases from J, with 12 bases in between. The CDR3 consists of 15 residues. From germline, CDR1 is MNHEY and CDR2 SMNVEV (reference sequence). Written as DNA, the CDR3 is TGTGCCAGCAGTTCCGGTCATTTTGGCAATCAGCCCCAGCATTTT. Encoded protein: CASSSGHFGNQPQHF.

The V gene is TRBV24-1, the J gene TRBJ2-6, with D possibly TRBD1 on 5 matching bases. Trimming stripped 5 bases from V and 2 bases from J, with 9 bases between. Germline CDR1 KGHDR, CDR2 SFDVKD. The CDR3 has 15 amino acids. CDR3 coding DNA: TGTGCCACCAGTGGGGGCAGGACTGGGGCCAACGTCCTGACTTTC. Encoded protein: CATSGGRTGANVLTF.